This T cell receptor beta chain is from a study of cytomegalovirus exposure and HLA in healthy donors. The protocol was immunoSEQ multiplex PCR, while the TCRdb copy is restricted to in-frame clones and leaves out a portion. This table has roughly 150,000 clones, just under 90% appearing once. In regard to this clone: The antigen is unknown.

General study points: TCR clusters originating in the first cohort tended to co-occur in the 120 validation repertoires, according to a later analysis.

The CDR3 loop spans 13 amino acids. Germline V CDR1 and CDR2: LNHNV, YYDKDF (reference sequence). The V segment lost 8 bases and the J segment 4 bases; nucleotides outside the gene matches: 6. The sample taken for sequencing was PBMCs. The sequence came from a man younger than 35 in good health and CMV-seropositive. The chain uses TRBV15 and TRBJ2-7; 9 positions match TRBD2. This CDR3 is CATSREGQYEQYF. The CDR3 nucleotides are TGTGCCACCTCGCGGGAGGGCCAATACGAGCAGTACTTC.